In its sample, the clone carrying this TCR beta chain was seen many times. Its antigen is undetermined. This specimen belongs to a study of T-cell reconstitution after alpha-beta-depleted transplantation in children. Overall study results and limits: Newly generated T cells supplied most T-cell counts and diversity one year post-transplant. Approximately two months post-transplant, alpha-beta T cells reportedly originated from several hundred expanded graft clones.

CDR3 length equals 16 residues. Losses at the gene ends were 1 base for V and 4 bases for J; bases not matched to a gene: 7. Germline-derived CDR1 and CDR2 are LNHNV and YYDKDF (reference sequence). The TCRbeta library was prepared with unique molecular identifiers. TCRdb fed the PCR reads into MiXCR, producing one record per CDR3 protein. The sample records about a million distinct CDR3 sequences, 25% to 35% being singletons. This rearrangement joins TRBV15 to TRBJ2-3, with 8 bases matching TRBD1. The receptor comes from a boy younger than two who had a stem cell transplant for SCID, so the T cells may come from the graft donor. The source was PBMCs, mostly from graft donor cells, collected 360 days after TCRalphabeta/CD19-depleted stem cell transplant. CDR3 sequence (DNA): TGTGCCACCAGCAGAGTGGACAGGGATAGTGCAGATACGCAGTATTTT. As protein: CATSRVDRDSADTQYF.